The 11 T cell receptor beta chains below come from one sample, sequenced in a study of liver allograft versus peripheral blood T cells. Turning to the study itself: Blood and transplanted-liver T cell receptor repertoires from recipients were compared.

Using its own MiXCR run on the reads, TCRdb lists one record per CDR3 protein. The sample yields around 1,900 distinct CDR3 sequences, more than 15% seen once. The receptors were sampled from a human patient who had a liver transplant. The graft donor may have contributed some T cells.

This clonotype showed up just a few times. The rearrangement joins TRBV6-2 or TRBV6-3 to TRBJ1-1; no clear D gene. V lost 0 bases, J lost 6 bases, and 14 bases lay in between. Germline V gives CDR1 MNHEY, CDR2 SVGEGT. This CDR3 spans 15 amino acids. The CDR3 loop reads CASSYSSRELAEAFF. CDR3 coding DNA: TGTGCCAGCAGTTACTCGAGCCGCGAACTCGCTGAAGCTTTCTTT.

This clonotype rates as medium-sized (0.01 to 0.1%). This chain uses TRBV18 with TRBJ2-7; 7 nucleotides match TRBD2. The CDR3 is 12 residues long. Germline V gene sequence: CDR1 KGHSH, CDR2 LQKENI. V lost 3 bases and J lost 6; bases outside the gene matches: 2. Here the CDR3 DNA reads TGTGCCAGCTCACCCGGGGGGTCCGAGCAGTACTTC. Its translation is CASSPGGSEQYF. The complete variable domain, with remaining parts taken from reference TRBV18 and TRBJ2-7, reads NAGVMQNPRHLVRRRGQEARLRCSPMKGHSHVYWYRQLPEEGLKFMVYLQKENIIDESGMPKERFSAEFPKEGPSILRIQQVVRGDSAAYFCASSPGGSEQYFGPGTRLTVT.

By sample share, this clonotype is medium-sized. This sequence joins TRBV7-2 and TRBJ2-1; TRBD2 matches 7 bases. The J segment lost 13 bases and the V segment lost 0 bases, leaving 24 bases of the junction unmatched. The CDR3 totals 19 residues. Germline V gene lookup returns CDR1 SGHTA and CDR2 FQGNSA. The CDR3 nucleotides are TGTGCCAGCAGCTTAGCTCTCCCTCCAGGCCTAGCGGTGGAGTCTTCCCAGTTCTTC. Translating gives CASSLALPPGLAVESSQFF.

This clonotype is categorized as medium-sized. The chain links TRBV7-9 to TRBJ1-2; no firm D call. The V gene's germline CDR1 is SEHNR and CDR2 FQNEAQ (reference sequence). Trimming removed 1 base from V and 7 bases from J, with 13 bases in between. The CDR3 extends over 14 amino acids. As DNA, the CDR3 is TGTGCCAGCAGCTTAGTTGGGCCTCGCCCTGGCTACACCTTC. It yields the protein CASSLVGPRPGYTF.

The chain has TRBV11-2 and TRBJ2-7, with 7 bases fitting TRBD2. Trimming removed 3 bases from V and 4 bases from J; junction bases left unmatched: 6. Germline values: CDR1 SGHAT, CDR2 FQNNGV. CDR3 length: 14 residues. This CDR3 reads CASSLGGEGYEQYF. In DNA, the CDR3 is TGTGCCAGCAGCTTGGGAGGGGAGGGGTACGAGCAGTACTTC.

This clonotype is labeled as hyperexpanded. This chain uses TRBV19 with TRBJ1-2; 8 positions agree with TRBD1. With V trimmed by 3 bases and J by 4 bases, 7 bases remained unmatched. Germline values: CDR1 LNHDA, CDR2 SQIVND (reference sequence). The CDR3 has 15 residues. CDR3 residues: CASSISGQGIYGYTF. CDR3 nucleotides: TGTGCCAGTAGTATTAGCGGACAGGGCATCTATGGCTACACCTTC. The full variable domain, its missing parts supplied by reference TRBV19 and TRBJ1-2, is DGGITQSPKYLFRKEGQNVTLSCEQNLNHDAMYWYRQDPGQGLRLIYYSQIVNDFQKGDIAEGYSVSREKKESFPLTVTSAQKNPTAFYLCASSISGQGIYGYTFGSGTRLTVV.

This clonotype was seen a few times. This chain uses TRBV7-2 with TRBJ2-5; D is undetermined. The CDR3 sequence is 12 residues long. Germline assignment: CDR1 SGHTA and CDR2 FQGNSA. V dropped 2 bases and J dropped 4 bases, with 5 bases sitting between them. CDR3 DNA: TGTGCCAGCAGCTTATACAGAGAGACCCAGTACTTC. It codes for CASSLYRETQYF. The whole variable domain, remainder taken from reference TRBV7-2 and TRBJ2-5, is GAGVSQSPSNKVTEKGKDVELRCDPISGHTALYWYRQSLGQGLEFLIYFQGNSAPDKSGLPSDRFSAERTGGSVSTLTIQRTQQEDSAVYLCASSLYRETQYFGPGTRLLVL.

By proportion, this clonotype is medium-sized (0.01 to 0.1%). This chain connects TRBV7-2 to TRBJ1-2, with 9 bases matching TRBD1. With 4 bases clipped from V and 8 bases from J, the junction kept 8 bases outside the gene matches. The CDR3 runs 14 residues. Germline lookup yields CDR1 SGHTA and CDR2 FQGNSA. The chain's CDR3 is CASSSRTGAVGYTF. The CDR3 DNA follows: TGTGCCAGCAGCTCACGGACAGGGGCCGTGGGCTACACCTTC.

Sample share makes this clonotype medium-sized. The chain joins TRBV18 to TRBJ2-7; 8 bases match TRBD1. CDR3 length equals 12 residues. In germline, CDR1 is KGHSH, CDR2 LQKENI. V lost 6 bases, J lost 6 bases, and 4 bases stayed unmatched. CDR3 DNA: TGTGCCAGCTCGGTAGACAGGGGCGAGCAGTACTTC. Amino acid sequence: CASSVDRGEQYF.

This clonotype was seen a few times. The chain recombines TRBV7-9 with TRBJ2-5; D may be TRBD1 or TRBD2 (6 bases each). The CDR3 loop spans 16 amino acids. Germline V lookup: CDR1 SEHNR, CDR2 FQNEAQ (reference sequence). V was trimmed by 6 bases and J by 4 bases, leaving 21 bases between them. The CDR3 loop is CASSPGDIRGRETQYF. In nucleotides, the CDR3 is TGTGCCAGCAGTCCGGGGGACATAAGGGGGAGAGAGACCCAGTACTTC.

This clonotype is termed medium-sized (0.01 to 0.1%). The chain joins TRBV6-5 to TRBJ2-7; the D gene could be TRBD1 or TRBD2 (5 bases each). The CDR3 totals 15 residues. In germline, CDR1 is MNHEY, CDR2 SVGAGI. The V end was cut by 4 bases, the J end by 0 bases, with 13 bases between. The CDR3 loop is CASSSPGQVSYEQYF. For the CDR3, the DNA is TGTGCCAGCAGTTCTCCGGGGCAGGTCTCCTACGAGCAGTACTTC.